The 13 T cell receptor beta chains presented below share a single source sample, sequenced in a study of T cell repertoires in cytomegalovirus infection (dated by TCRdb to the late 2010s). The sequencing machine was an Illumina HiSeq 1500. Using fastp trimming at Q25 and MiXCR clonotype assembly, TCRdb reanalyzed the public sequencing data and kept in-frame beta chains. Identical CDR3 protein sequences are pooled into one entry, listed with their most common genes and DNA. A total of hundreds of thousands of distinct CDR3 sequences appear in this sample, roughly 22% of them only once. Clones ranked in the top ten supply 18% of the sample. Sequencing input: CD8+ T cells from PBMCs. The receptors originated from a human donor in good health (CMV status not recorded). Some clones in this sample may be carry-over from other donors' samples.

On this clonotype itself: A read error may be the cause here, since a much bigger clone is one base away. The genes are TRBV12-3 or TRBV12-4 and TRBJ2-3; D gene unclear. The CDR3 loop spans 11 amino acids. The germline V and J ends were trimmed by 6 bases and 2 bases, with 3 bases remaining between them. The CDR3 DNA reads TGTGCCAGCAGAATCACAGATACGCAGTATTTT. Translating it yields CASRITDTQYF.

This clonotype has only a few counts. The chain links TRBV28 to TRBJ2-7; D is uncertain. The V end was cut by 5 bases, the J end by 5 bases, with 4 bases between. Germline assignment: CDR1 MDHEN and CDR2 SYDVKM. This CDR3 has 10 residues. CDR3 residues: CASSINEQYF. The CDR3 DNA reads TGTGCCAGCAGTATAAACGAGCAGTACTTC.

This clonotype has a single count. The chain has TRBV27 and TRBJ2-4; a weak D match, TRBD1 (5 bases). The CDR3 is 16 residues long. The V end was cut by 5 bases, the J end by 3 bases, with 17 bases between. Germline CDR1 and CDR2: MNHEY and SMNVEV (reference sequence). The CDR3 nucleotides read TGTGCCAGCAGTGAACTCGAAGGGGTGGGCAAAAACATTCAGTACTTC. Its protein product is CASSELEGVGKNIQYF.

V gene TRBV24-1 combines with J gene TRBJ1-5, with a weak D call TRBD1 (5 bases). Trimming cost V 5 bases and J 3 bases, with 10 bases left between them. This CDR3 region has 14 residues. The germline gives CDR1 KGHDR, CDR2 SFDVKD. The CDR3 sequence is CATSGQDTNQPQHF. In nucleotides, the CDR3 is TGTGCCACCAGTGGCCAGGACACCAATCAGCCCCAGCATTTT.

This clonotype was counted only a few times. This chain uses TRBV28 with TRBJ2-7, with TRBD1 matching over 8 bases. Trimming at V came to 3 bases and at J to 3 bases, leaving 4 bases not matched to a gene. CDR3 length: 14 residues. The germline V gene has CDR1 MDHEN and CDR2 SYDVKM. CDR3 bases: TGTGCCAGCAGTTTTGTACAGGGGGGCTACGAGCAGTACTTC. This sequence encodes CASSFVQGGYEQYF.

The J gene is TRBJ1-5, the V gene TRBV12-3 or TRBV12-4; unclear D gene. Trimming took 7 bases from V and 5 from J, leaving 15 bases between them. This CDR3 is 14 amino acids long. The CDR3 region has the DNA TGTGCCAGCAAGGGCCTGGCCAACTATCAGCCCCAGCATTTT. This codes for CASKGLANYQPQHF.

V and J are TRBV6-2 or TRBV6-3 and TRBJ1-3; D not resolved. Trimming took off 5 bases at V and 2 bases at J, with 16 bases between the two ends. The CDR3 extends over 16 amino acids. CDR1 MNHEY and CDR2 SVGEGT come from the germline V gene. CDR3 DNA sequence: TGTGCCAGCAGTCTGCTATCTAGTATACCTGGAAACACCATATATTTT. This sequence encodes CASSLLSSIPGNTIYF.

The CDR3 DNA reads as TGTGCCAGCAGCCAGGGGGGGGGGGCAGCGAATGAGCAGTTCTTC. It translates to CASSQGGGAANEQFF. This chain links TRBV7-2 with TRBJ2-1; D possibly matches TRBD1 or TRBD2 (7 bases each). Germline V CDR1 and CDR2: SGHTA, FQGNSA. The CDR3 covers 15 residues. The V end lost 5 bases, the J end lost 7 bases, and 18 bases lay between the germline ends.

This clonotype was counted between two and nine times. The V call is TRBV4-1, the J call TRBJ2-7; TRBD1 agrees at 7 bases. The CDR3 consists of 14 residues. J gave up 3 bases and V 1 base, and 3 bases lay outside the gene matches. Germline loops: CDR1 MGHRA, CDR2 YSYEKL. The CDR3 loop is CASSQGQGNYEQYF. DNA of the CDR3: TGCGCCAGCAGCCAAGGACAGGGAAACTACGAGCAGTACTTC.

This sequence joins TRBV28 and TRBJ1-5; tentative D call: TRBD1 (5 bases). The CDR3 consists of 15 residues. V was shortened by 5 bases and J by 5 bases, with 16 bases between the two germline ends. Germline V gene sequence: CDR1 MDHEN, CDR2 SYDVKM. This chain's CDR3 is CASSSSQGWHQPQHF. For the CDR3, the DNA is TGTGCCAGCAGTAGCTCCCAGGGATGGCATCAGCCCCAGCATTTT. The entire variable domain, with the rest obtained from reference TRBV28 and TRBJ1-5, is as follows: DVKVTQSSRYLVKRTGEKVFLECVQDMDHENMFWYRQDPGLGLRLIYFSYDVKMKEKGDIPEGYSVSREKKERFSLILESASTNQTSMYLCASSSSQGWHQPQHFGDGTRLSIL.

This clonotype came up a few times. The J gene is TRBJ2-3, the V gene TRBV11-2; 7 bases fit TRBD2. Unmatched junction bases numbered 7, after V lost 6 bases and J lost 1 base. The CDR3 has 15 amino acids. Looked up from germline, CDR1 is SGHAT and CDR2 is FQNNGV. The DNA of the CDR3 is TGTGCCAGCAGTTTTGGGCTAGCGGGCACAGATACGCAGTATTTT. It encodes CASSFGLAGTDTQYF.

In this sample, this clonotype turned up a few times. V and J are TRBV27 and TRBJ1-2; no firm D call. In germline, CDR1 is MNHEY, CDR2 SMNVEV (reference sequence). Trimming pared 0 bases from V and 6 bases from J, leaving 8 bases between. The CDR3 is 13 residues long. The CDR3 DNA reads as TGTGCCAGCAGTTTATCAGCAGCTGATGGCTACACCTTC. Its translation is CASSLSAADGYTF.

This chain links TRBV6-5 with TRBJ2-1; D may match TRBD1 or TRBD2 (5 bases each). CDR1 MNHEY and CDR2 SVGAGI come from the germline V gene. CDR3 length equals 14 residues. Trimming cost V 8 bases and J 7 bases, with 18 bases left between them. In DNA form, the CDR3 reads TGTGCCAGCCATCCGGGCAGGGTAGCGAATGAGCAGTTCTTC. This codes for CASHPGRVANEQFF.